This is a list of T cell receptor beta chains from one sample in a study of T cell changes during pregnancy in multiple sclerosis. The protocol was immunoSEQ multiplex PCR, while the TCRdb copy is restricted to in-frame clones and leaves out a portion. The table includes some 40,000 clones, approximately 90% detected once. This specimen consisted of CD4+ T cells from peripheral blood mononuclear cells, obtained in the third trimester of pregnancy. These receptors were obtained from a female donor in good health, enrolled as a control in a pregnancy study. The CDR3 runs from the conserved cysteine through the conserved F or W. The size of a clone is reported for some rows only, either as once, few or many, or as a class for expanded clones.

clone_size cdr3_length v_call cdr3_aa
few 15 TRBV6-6 CASSDRGRDNSPLHF
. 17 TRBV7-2 CASSRQLQAPVAYEQYF
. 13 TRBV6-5 CASSYLSSYEQYF
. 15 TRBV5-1 CASSQDSSSYNEQFF
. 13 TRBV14 CASSQGGNTEAFF
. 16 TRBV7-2 CASSTRLAANTDTQYF
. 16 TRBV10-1 CARELSSGICTDTQYF
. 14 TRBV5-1 CASRPGTSGYEQYF
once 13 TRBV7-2 CASSFGGVETQYF
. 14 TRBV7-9 CASSFGTGNEKLFF
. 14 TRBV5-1 CASRAAGLTDTQYF
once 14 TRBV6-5 CASSGTGRVETQYF
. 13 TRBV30 CAWSTQGTDTQYF
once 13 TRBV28 CASSLLDPGGYTF
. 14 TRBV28 CASVRAGGTGELFF
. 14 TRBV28 CASSFTTGNTEAFF
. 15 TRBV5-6 CASSLSGGAYNEQFF
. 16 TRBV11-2 CASSFITGGSSYEQYF
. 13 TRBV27 CASSPLGVETQYF
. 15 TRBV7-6 CASSPTDFGANEQFF
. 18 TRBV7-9 CASSLVPGQGVHNYGYTF
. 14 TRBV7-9 CASRPRGLNNEQFF
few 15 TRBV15 CATSRPRQGRRELFF
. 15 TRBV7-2 CASSSRTSGGNEQFF
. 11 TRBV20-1 CSARDLARQFF
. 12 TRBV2 CASRETVGTQYF
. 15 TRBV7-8 CASSLDGTVSYEQYF
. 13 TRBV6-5 CASRGQGVNGYTF
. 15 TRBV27 CASSRGVSSYNEQFF
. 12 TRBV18 CASSPIKGEQYF
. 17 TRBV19 CASSIWSEASGYNEQFF
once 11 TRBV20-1 CSASRTAVGYF
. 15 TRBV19 CASQISGNPTDTQYF
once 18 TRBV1 CTSSQGPLERGPADTQYF
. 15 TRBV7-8 CASSFTGDSFQPQHF
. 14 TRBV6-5 CASSTTRVNTEAFF
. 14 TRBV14 CASSQEDRTMKQFF
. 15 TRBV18 CASSPGTGPLGEQYF
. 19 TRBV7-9 CASSYFTGGHDLAKNIQYF
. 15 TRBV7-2 CASSLGLAGSDTQYF
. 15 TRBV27 CASSAIAGGPNEQFF
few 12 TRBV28 CASRRQNTEAFF
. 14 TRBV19 CASRGGTNTGELFF
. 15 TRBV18 CASSPTEGGDEKLFF
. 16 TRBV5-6 CASSLGWRTINSPLHF
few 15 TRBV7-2 CASSLAPGNAYEQYF
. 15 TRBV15 CATRISGPGANVLTF
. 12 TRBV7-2 CASSTFSGEQFF
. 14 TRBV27 CASSFREDNSPLHF
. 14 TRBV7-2 CASSWVGGGEKLFF
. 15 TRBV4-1 CASRGIGQGHNEQFF
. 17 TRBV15 CATSRDSPSGRTETQYF
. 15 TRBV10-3 CAITTGQGAGNTIYF
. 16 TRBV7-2 CASSLVWGLAGNEQFF
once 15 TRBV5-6 CASSLGQGGNTEAFF